The clone carrying this TCR beta chain appeared many times. What it binds is not known. The sample comes from a study of blood T cells in healthy people across ages. It was with a sample-barcoded 5' primer and a J-beta primer mix that a second PCR of roughly 6 to 11 cycles was run. TCRdb re-called the 5' RACE reads with MiXCR, one entry per CDR3 protein. Of about 1.5 million distinct CDR3 sequences listed, roughly two fifths are singletons. Study conclusions and caveats: Considered underestimates were the diversity estimates obtained from one million T cells. Naive T cell percentage showed a strong correlation with the diversity of TCR beta.

Specimen: blood. This clonotype was obtained from a woman between 18 and 29 years old in good health.

CDR3 in amino acids: CASSPGTNTDTQYF. CDR3 nucleotide sequence: TGTGCCAGCAGCCCCGGGACTAACACAGATACGCAGTATTTT. This chain joins TRBV5-5 and TRBJ2-3; 7 positions match TRBD2. Germline V gene data show CDR1 as SGHKS and CDR2 as YYEKEE (reference sequence). The CDR3 runs 14 residues. The trim removed 4 bases at V and 2 bases at J, leaving 4 bases unmatched.